Listed below are T cell receptor beta chains from one sample, sequenced in a study of control samples from healthy donors and cancer patients. Clones were sequenced by immunoSEQ multiplex PCR, and TCRdb holds only the in-frame ones, with some missing. The sample carries 150,000 or so clones, around nine tenths recorded once. What was sequenced was blood. The receptors were sampled from a man between 18 and 29 years old in good health. Both conserved end residues are part of each CDR3. A D gene is named only where the DNA matches it firmly. Some rows have no size entry. The others give once, few or many, or a class for an expanded clone.

TRBJ2-7	.	.	TRBV5-4	TGTGCCAGCAGCTCCCAGACTGGGACCTACGAGCAGTACTTC	CASSSQTGTYEQYF
TRBJ2-7	TRBD2	.	TRBV4-2	TGTGCCAGCAGCCAAGAGCCCCTTGGACTAGCGGGTCTCTACGAGCAGTACTTC	CASSQEPLGLAGLYEQYF
TRBJ1-1	TRBD1	.	TRBV7-9	TGTGCCAGCAGCTTTTTTGGGGACAGTTGGAACACTGAAGCTTTCTTT	CASSFFGDSWNTEAFF
TRBJ2-2	TRBD1	.	TRBV13	TGTGCCAGCAGCTCAACCATCGAACCGTTCGTACAGGGGGCGAAATCCGGGGAGCTGTTTTTT	CASSSTIEPFVQGAKSGELFF
TRBJ1-6	.	.	TRBV30	TGTGCCTGGACTCTCCCGGGCTGGAATTCACCCCTCCACTTT	CAWTLPGWNSPLHF
TRBJ1-1	TRBD1	.	TRBV6-6	TGTGCCAGCAGCCACCCGACAGGGAGGACTGAAGCTTTCTTT	CASSHPTGRTEAFF
TRBJ1-1	.	once	TRBV2	TGTGCCAGCTTGGGGTACCTTAACACTGAAGCTTTCTTT	CASLGYLNTEAFF
TRBJ1-5	.	.	TRBV4-2	TGTGCCAGCAGCCAAGCCTGGGTCGACAATCCCCTTCCCCAGCATTTT	CASSQAWVDNPLPQHF
TRBJ2-5	TRBD2	once	TRBV11-2	TGTGCCAGCACCCTGACTAGCGGGGGCTTGTACCAAGAGACCCAGTACTTC	CASTLTSGGLYQETQYF
TRBJ2-3	.	.	TRBV6-6	TGTGCCGGCAGTTACTTAACGGGGAACACGGATACGCAGTATTTT	CAGSYLTGNTDTQYF
TRBJ2-1	.	.	TRBV6-7	TGTGCCAGCAGTTACCCGGGGGGCCTATACAATGAGCAGTTCTTC	CASSYPGGLYNEQFF
TRBJ2-5	.	.	TRBV2	TGTGCCACTCGTGAAGAGACCCAGTACTTC	CATREETQYF
TRBJ2-3	.	.	TRBV6-5	TGTGCCAGCAGGCGACGGGGTGAGCTGGTGTATACGCAGTATTTT	CASRRRGELVYTQYF
TRBJ2-3	TRBD2	.	TRBV11-2	TGTGCCAGCAGAACTGTACGGGGGGGCCTTAAGGGCGATACGCAGTATTTT	CASRTVRGGLKGDTQYF
TRBJ1-2	TRBD1	.	TRBV7-9	TGTGCCAGCAGCTCGCGGACAGGGCACAACTATGGCTACACCTTC	CASSSRTGHNYGYTF
TRBJ2-7	.	.	TRBV6-2/TRBV6-3	TGTGCCAGCAGTTTCCAGGGTTGGCAGTACTTC	CASSFQGWQYF
TRBJ2-5	TRBD1	.	TRBV27	TGTGCCAGCAGTTTGGTCAGGGGGCGACCAGAGACCCAGTACTTC	CASSLVRGRPETQYF
TRBJ2-1	TRBD2	.	TRBV3-1/TRBV3-2	TGTGCCAGCAGCCAAGGTCTAGCGGGGAGCTCCTACAATGAGCAGTTCTTC	CASSQGLAGSSYNEQFF
TRBJ2-1	TRBD2	.	TRBV9	TGTGCCAGCAGCTCAAGACTAGCGGGGGGGCTGTCCTACAATGAGCAGTTCTTC	CASSSRLAGGLSYNEQFF
TRBJ2-5	TRBD1	.	TRBV5-4	TGTGCCAGCAGCTTATTACAGGGGGCTCGGCTTGAGACCCAGTACTTC	CASSLLQGARLETQYF
TRBJ1-5	.	.	TRBV6-1	TGTGCCAGCAGTGACGCCAATCAGCCCCAGCATTTT	CASSDANQPQHF
TRBJ1-1	.	.	TRBV3-1/TRBV3-2	TGTGCCAGCAGCCCGATCACAGGGAACACTGAAGCTTTCTTT	CASSPITGNTEAFF
TRBJ1-1	.	once	TRBV18	TGTGCCAGCTCAAAACAGGGATCTGAAGCTTTCTTT	CASSKQGSEAFF
TRBJ1-6	.	.	TRBV9	TGTGCCAGCAGCGCCAGCTCAGGCTATAATTCACCCCTCCACTTT	CASSASSGYNSPLHF
TRBJ2-2	.	.	TRBV11-2	TGTGCCAGCAGCCAGGTGGAAGGCGGGGAGCTGTTTTTT	CASSQVEGGELFF
TRBJ1-1	.	.	TRBV5-1	TGCGCCAGCAGCCGCCTGAGGGATACGAACACTGAAGCTTTCTTT	CASSRLRDTNTEAFF
TRBJ2-7	.	few	TRBV5-1	TGCGCCAGCAGCTTGGAGGGAAGCTCCTACGAGCAGTACTTC	CASSLEGSSYEQYF
TRBJ2-1	TRBD1	.	TRBV2	TGTGCCAGCAGAGGTCCCGGGACAGCGCTGATTATCAATGAGCAGTTCTTC	CASRGPGTALIINEQFF
TRBJ1-4	TRBD1	.	TRBV6-5	TGTGCCAGCAGCCGTGGGACAGGGGGTAATGAGAAACTGTTTTTT	CASSRGTGGNEKLFF
TRBJ1-2	.	few	TRBV19	TGTGCCAGTAGCCCCCGACACCTCACAAATGGCTACACCTTC	CASSPRHLTNGYTF
TRBJ1-1	.	.	TRBV27	TGTGCCAGCAGTTGGGGTGGGCACAACACTGAAGCTTTCTTT	CASSWGGHNTEAFF
TRBJ1-1	.	once	TRBV1	TGCACCAGCAGCCAACCGGGCGAAGCTTTCTTT	CTSSQPGEAFF
TRBJ1-2	.	.	TRBV4-1	TGCGCCAGCAGCCAAGATGGGGGACCGTACACCTTC	CASSQDGGPYTF
TRBJ2-2	.	.	TRBV19	TGTGCCAGTAGTACCCTAACAGGGAGGGTGGACACCGGGGAGCTGTTTTTT	CASSTLTGRVDTGELFF
TRBJ1-1	.	once	TRBV10-1	TGCGCCAGCAGTGATAGGACAGTAAACACTGAAGCTTTCTTT	CASSDRTVNTEAFF
TRBJ2-5	.	.	TRBV29-1	TGCAGCGTTGGGTTCCTCGGTAGTTCAGAGACCCAGTACTTC	CSVGFLGSSETQYF
TRBJ1-6	TRBD1	.	TRBV23-1	TGCGCCAGCAGTCACTGGGACAGGAGGCGAGGAGCCCTCCACTTT	CASSHWDRRRGALHF
TRBJ1-2	TRBD1	.	TRBV5-4	TGTGCCAGCAGCCCAGGGACAGGGATTAACTATGGCTACACCTTC	CASSPGTGINYGYTF
TRBJ2-7	.	once	TRBV5-1	TGCGCCAGCAGCTTGGACCAGAACTCCTACGAGCAGTACTTC	CASSLDQNSYEQYF